Here is one TCR beta chain with its context. Its antigen remains unknown. This CDR3 is also generated by other DNA sequences in the sample. The sample originates from a study of shared clonotypes between healthy human individuals. Study observations and caveats: Some clonotypes were shared by all four sorted-subset donors, while others were not shared. The non-shared ones had lower generation probabilities than the shared ones.

Sequenced by immunoSEQ multiplex PCR; TCRdb stores in-frame clones only, minus some. The sample includes more than 2 million clones, roughly 96% of them seen just once. The CDR3 extends over 14 amino acids. The trim removed 3 bases at V and 0 bases at J, leaving 3 bases unmatched. Germline CDR1 and CDR2: SGDLS and YYNGEE. Sequenced input: naive CD4+ T cells sorted from blood. Sample subset: CD45RA+ positively selected. The chain carries TRBV9 and TRBJ2-7, with TRBD1 identical over 7 bases. This sequence originates from a man aged 18 to 29 in good health. CDR3 sequence: CASSARDSSYEQYF. In DNA, the CDR3 is TGTGCCAGCAGCGCCCGGGACAGCTCCTACGAGCAGTACTTC.